This TCR beta chain was documented in a study of T cell repertoires in cytomegalovirus infection. Study as a whole: It was the public TCR beta signatures that indicated both CMV infection and matching HLA type. General observations from the study: Cumulated frequencies of public TCR beta families served to identify carriers of CMV plus the relevant HLA. Dominant in the ex vivo response were TCR beta clonotypes restricted by HLA-C and specific for CMV.

This clonotype appeared a few times. The antigen is not known. Each CDR3 protein is one row after TCRdb ran MiXCR on the reads. The sample records around 260,000 distinct CDR3 sequences, more than 20% being singletons. This CDR3 contains 13 residues. V trimming: 5 bases; J trimming: 6 bases; junction bases outside the gene matches: 4. Germline CDR1 is DFQATT and CDR2 is SNEGSKA (reference sequence). The specimen sequenced was PBMCs. The J gene is TRBJ1-5, the V gene TRBV20-1; 10 bases agree with TRBD1. The sequence derives from a human donor in good health (CMV status not recorded). Some clones in this sample may be carry-over from other donors' samples. The CDR3 DNA sequence: TGCAGTGCTCCCTGGACAGGGGGTCAGCCCCAGCATTTT. Its protein product is CSAPWTGGQPQHF.